The 23 T cell receptor beta chains below come from one sample, sequenced in a study of T cell responses to AZD1222 COVID-19 vaccine. Measured with immunoSEQ multiplex PCR; TCRdb has only the in-frame clones, and not every one. The sample consists of around 99,000 clones, around nine tenths of them appearing once. The source material was peripheral blood, sampled on day 0 of AZD1222 vaccination. The receptor set was obtained from an adult in good health.

This clone was detected a few times. The rearrangement uses TRBV15 and TRBJ1-2; unclear D gene. The CDR3 length is 11 residues. CDR1 and CDR2 from the germline V gene are LNHNV and YYDKDF (reference sequence). V lost 8 bases and J 2 bases, leaving 6 bases between the germline ends. CDR3 sequence (DNA): TGTGCCACCGGGCAGAACTATGGCTACACCTTC. As protein: CATGQNYGYTF.

This clone was seen just once. The chain joins TRBV30 to TRBJ1-1; D gene unclear. V gave up 0 bases and J gave up 1 base, with 9 bases separating them. This CDR3 is built from 14 residues. The germline gives CDR1 GTSNPN, CDR2 SVGIG (reference sequence). CDR3 coding DNA: TGTGCCTGGAGTGTACGGTTAGGGAACACTGAAGCTTTCTTT. Translation gives CAWSVRLGNTEAFF.

This clone was counted once. V gene TRBV4-1 combines with J gene TRBJ2-5; 9 bases match TRBD1. The CDR3 spans 16 residues. The V segment lost 4 bases and the J segment 1 base; nucleotides outside the gene matches: 7. Germline CDR1 is MGHRA and CDR2 is YSYEKL. This CDR3 is CASSLDGTGLQETQYF. The CDR3 region has the DNA TGCGCCAGCAGCCTGGACGGGACAGGGCTCCAAGAGACCCAGTACTTC.

This chain links TRBV7-9 with TRBJ2-7; 7 bases align to TRBD1. The junction had 3 bases not matched to a gene; V was cut back by 6 bases and J by 1 base. The length of the CDR3 is 13 residues. Germline CDR1 SEHNR, CDR2 FQNEAQ (reference sequence). Written as DNA, the CDR3 is TGTGCCAGCAGTAGGGGGCCTTCCTACGAGCAGTACGTC. The encoded protein is CASSRGPSYEQYV.

This clone was observed a single time. CDR3: CASSSTGPNEQYF. The CDR3 DNA is TGTGCCAGCAGCTCGACAGGGCCGAACGAGCAGTACTTC. V usage is TRBV6-2 or TRBV6-3 and J usage is TRBJ2-7, with 7 bases aligning to TRBD1. Germline V gives CDR1 MNHEY, CDR2 SVGEGT. This CDR3 has 13 residues. With V trimmed by 6 bases and J by 5 bases, 7 bases remained unmatched.

This chain joins TRBV9 and TRBJ2-1, with no clear D. V lost 4 bases and J lost 4, with 9 bases in between. Germline V gives CDR1 SGDLS, CDR2 YYNGEE. CDR3 length equals 13 residues. CDR3 DNA: TGTGCCAGCAGCTCTCTCGGGTACAATGAGCAGTTCTTC. Protein product: CASSSLGYNEQFF.

The chain is built from TRBV12-1 and TRBJ1-5. TRBV12-1 is listed as a pseudogene. The CDR3 length is 15 residues. The CDR3 region is CASSWSLYLHQPQHF. The CDR3 region has the DNA TGTGCCAGCAGCTGGAGCCTCTATCTTCATCAGCCCCAGCATTTT.

The chain links TRBV5-8 to TRBJ2-5, with TRBD2 matching over 7 bases. Trimming at V came to 3 bases and at J to 4 bases, leaving 9 bases not matched to a gene. The germline V gene encodes CDR1 SGHTS and CDR2 YDEGEE. The CDR3 consists of 15 residues. The CDR3 DNA follows: TGTGCCAGCAGCTCTTGGGGTAGCGGGCTAGAGACCCAGTACTTC. Protein sequence: CASSSWGSGLETQYF.

CDR3 coding DNA: TGTGCCAGTAGTAGCAGGGATAGCGAGACCCAGTACTTC. Its translation: CASSSRDSETQYF. V usage is TRBV19 and J usage is TRBJ2-5, with D maybe TRBD1 (5 bases). The CDR3 runs 13 residues. In germline, CDR1 is LNHDA, CDR2 SQIVND (reference sequence). The V gene lost 4 bases and the J gene lost 5 bases, with 11 bases spanning the gap.

The rearrangement links TRBV6-5 to TRBJ2-1; 13 nucleotides match TRBD2. The CDR3 runs to 15 residues. Germline CDR1 MNHEY, CDR2 SVGAGI. Trimming cost V 6 bases and J 7 bases; bases outside gene matches: 6. CDR3 sequence reads: CASSPPGLAGNEQFF. In DNA form, the CDR3 reads TGTGCCAGCAGCCCACCGGGACTAGCGGGAAATGAGCAGTTCTTC.

The CDR3 region has the DNA TGTGCCAGCACCCTAGACAGGGCGGCAACCGGGGAGCTGTTTTTT. Its translation is CASTLDRAATGELFF. The chain carries TRBV2 and TRBJ2-2; 7 bases fit TRBD1. The CDR3 covers 15 residues. Germline CDR1 is SNHLY and CDR2 is FYNNEI. V shed 7 bases and J 5 bases; nucleotides not matched to a gene: 10.

V usage is TRBV6-1 and J usage is TRBJ1-4, with D maybe TRBD1 (5 bases). This CDR3 has 16 residues. V was trimmed by 4 bases and J by 5 bases, leaving 17 bases between them. Germline CDR1 MNHNS, CDR2 SASEGT. CDR3 region: CASSGTIRDGNEKLFF. CDR3 DNA sequence: TGTGCCAGCAGTGGTACGATCCGGGACGGGAATGAAAAACTGTTTTTT.

V and J are TRBV5-1 and TRBJ2-1; TRBD2 aligns across 7 bases. The J segment lost 1 base and the V segment lost 0 bases, leaving 7 bases of the junction unmatched. This CDR3 region has 17 residues. CDR1 SGHRS and CDR2 YFSETQ come from the germline V gene. The CDR3 nucleotides read TGCGCCAGCAGCTTGGCCCCGACTAGCTCATCCTACAATGAGCAGTTCTTC. It encodes CASSLAPTSSSYNEQFF. Full variable domain (remainder filled in from reference TRBV5-1 and TRBJ2-1): KAGVTQTPRYLIKTRGQQVTLSCSPISGHRSVSWYQQTPGQGLQFLFEYFSETQRNKGNFPGRFSGRQFSNSRSEMNVSTLELGDSALYLCASSLAPTSSSYNEQFFGPGTRLTVL.

The genes are TRBV5-4 and TRBJ2-5, with D possibly matching TRBD2 (6 bases). The CDR3 is made up of 16 amino acids. Per germline, CDR1 SGHNT and CDR2 YYREEE (reference sequence). The V gene lost 4 bases and the J gene lost 5 bases, with 21 bases spanning the gap. The CDR3 DNA sequence: TGTGCCAGCAGCCCGACAAACTTACTAGCCCTTGAGACCCAGTACTTC. Translated, it gives CASSPTNLLALETQYF.

The V gene is TRBV5-4, the J gene TRBJ2-7; D gene ambiguous. The germline V gene encodes CDR1 SGHNT and CDR2 YYREEE (reference sequence). With 3 bases removed from V and 3 bases from J, the gap between germline ends came to 10 bases. There are 13 residues in the CDR3. The CDR3 protein is CASSSGSHYEQYV. The CDR3 nucleotides are TGTGCCAGCAGCTCCGGGTCACACTACGAGCAGTACGTC.

CDR3 DNA sequence: TGTGCCACCAGTGATCCGAGGGGGAAAGGGGCCAACGTCCTGACTTTC. This translates into CATSDPRGKGANVLTF. The rearrangement links TRBV24-1 to TRBJ2-6; D is possibly TRBD1 (6 bases). The CDR3 extends over 16 amino acids. V was shortened by 3 bases and J by 4 bases, with 12 bases between the two germline ends. The germline CDR1 and CDR2 sequences are KGHDR and SFDVKD.

The rearrangement links TRBV2 to TRBJ1-5, with D maybe TRBD1 (5 bases). Germline V gives CDR1 SNHLY, CDR2 FYNNEI. V dropped 0 bases and J dropped 2 bases, with 11 bases sitting between them. The CDR3 totals 16 residues. The CDR3 DNA reads TGTGCCAGCAGTGAAGCTGCCGGGGGAGGCAATCAGCCCCAGCATTTT. Translating gives CASSEAAGGGNQPQHF.

The chain couples TRBV28 to TRBJ2-3, with D uncertain. The CDR3 extends over 16 amino acids. Germline assignment: CDR1 MDHEN and CDR2 SYDVKM. V was shortened by 1 base and J by 4 bases, with 15 bases between the two germline ends. The DNA for the CDR3 is TGTGCCAGCAGTTTATATGATGGAAATCCCTCAGATACGCAGTATTTT. Protein: CASSLYDGNPSDTQYF.

The chain carries TRBV25-1 and TRBJ1-2; tentative D call: TRBD1 (5 bases). CDR1 MGHDK and CDR2 SYGVNS come from the germline V gene. The CDR3 has 15 residues. Trimming removed 1 base from V and 4 bases from J, with 13 bases in between. The CDR3 nucleotides read TGTGCCAGCAGTGAATCCGGCAGGGAGGGCTATGGCTACACCTTC. Its protein is CASSESGREGYGYTF.

The genes are TRBV19 and TRBJ2-5; D possibly matches TRBD1 or TRBD2 (5 bases each). V was cut by 5 bases and J by 2 bases, with 12 bases left in between. The CDR3 is 14 amino acids. Looked up from germline, CDR1 is LNHDA and CDR2 is SQIVND (reference sequence). The CDR3 protein is CASSRGQGQETQYF. The CDR3 coding sequence is TGTGCCAGTAGTCGCGGGCAGGGACAAGAGACCCAGTACTTC.

The chain couples TRBV4-1 to TRBJ2-2; D is possibly TRBD1 or TRBD2 (5 bases each). Germline loops: CDR1 MGHRA, CDR2 YSYEKL. This CDR3 region has 16 residues. V gave up 4 bases and J gave up 0 bases, with 12 bases separating them. For the CDR3, the DNA is TGCGCCAGCAGCCCCAGGACGGGACCGAACACCGGGGAGCTGTTTTTT. This sequence encodes CASSPRTGPNTGELFF.

The CDR3 nucleotides are TGTGCCAGTAGTAGTGGGCAGGGGTACAATGAGCAGTTCTTC. Its translation: CASSSGQGYNEQFF. V usage is TRBV19 and J usage is TRBJ2-1; perhaps TRBD1 as D (6 bases). The length of the CDR3 is 14 residues. The germline CDR1 and CDR2 sequences are LNHDA and SQIVND (reference sequence). V was pared by 4 bases and J by 4 bases, with 11 bases between.

The chain couples TRBV9 to TRBJ2-1; 7 nucleotides line up with TRBD1. This CDR3 has 13 amino acids. Germline V lookup: CDR1 SGDLS, CDR2 YYNGEE. V was clipped by 0 bases and J by 11 bases; unmatched bases: 5. The DNA of the CDR3 is TGTGCCAGCAGCGTAGAGGTGAGGGGGCAGCAGTTCTTC. Translation gives CASSVEVRGQQFF.